Presented here are 19 T cell receptor beta chains from one specimen sequenced in a study of shared clonotypes between healthy human individuals. The data were produced by immunoSEQ multiplex PCR, yet TCRdb's version contains in-frame clones alone and is incomplete. The table shows 1 million to 1.2 million clones, with about 80% occurring only once. The sample taken for sequencing was memory CD4+ T cells from PBMCs. Subset denoted: CD45RA-negative fraction. These receptors were taken from a man younger than 35 in good health. Some clones in this sample may be carry-over from other donors' samples.

DNA for the CDR3: TGCAGTGCTCTCCCTGGCTACACCTTC. This encodes CSALPGYTF. J is TRBJ1-2 and V is TRBV20-1, with D uncertain. The germline V gene encodes CDR1 DFQATT and CDR2 SNEGSKA (reference sequence). V gave up 5 bases and J gave up 7 bases, with 5 bases separating them. The CDR3 has 9 residues.

The chain joins TRBV4-2 to TRBJ1-4; no reliable D call. Per the germline V gene, CDR1 is LGHNA and CDR2 is YNFKEQ. This CDR3 region has 15 residues. Between the trimmed V and J ends, which lost 0 bases and 5 bases, there was a span of 10 bases. Written as DNA, the CDR3 is TGTGCCAGCAGCCAAGATCTGATTTCAAATGAAAAACTGTTTTTT. Its protein is CASSQDLISNEKLFF.

The V and J genes are TRBV5-6 and TRBJ1-2; D unresolved. The CDR3 spans 11 residues. V lost 5 bases, J lost 2 bases, and 4 bases lay in between. Germline CDR1 is SGHDT and CDR2 is YYEEEE. CDR3: CASSKNYGYTF. The CDR3, as DNA: TGTGCCAGCAGTAAAAACTATGGCTACACCTTC. The entire variable domain, with the rest obtained from reference TRBV5-6 and TRBJ1-2, is as follows: DAGVTQSPTHLIKTRGQQVTLRCSPKSGHDTVSWYQQALGQGPQFIFQYYEEEERQRGNFPDRFSGHQFPNYSSELNVNALLLGDSALYLCASSKNYGYTFGSGTRLTVV.

Concerning this clone: The sample has other DNA sequences that encode this CDR3 too. The chain combines TRBV7-9 with TRBJ2-7; 7 positions agree with TRBD2. This CDR3 comprises 16 residues. J was trimmed by 2 bases and V by 5 bases; bases with no gene match: 12. Germline lookup yields CDR1 SEHNR and CDR2 FQNEAQ (reference sequence). CDR3 sequence reads: CASSLGMGGLTYEQYF. DNA for the CDR3: TGTGCCAGCAGCCTGGGAATGGGAGGGTTAACCTACGAGCAGTACTTC.

This rearrangement joins TRBV28 to TRBJ2-5; TRBD2 matches 7 bases. The V gene end was trimmed by 3 bases and the J gene end by 1 base; junction bases not matched to a gene: 5. Germline V gives CDR1 MDHEN, CDR2 SYDVKM. The CDR3 covers 15 residues. The CDR3 spells CASSLGGFSQETQYF. The CDR3 nucleotides are TGTGCCAGCAGTTTGGGAGGGTTTTCCCAAGAGACCCAGTACTTC.

CDR3 loop: CASMVGGETGELFF. CDR3 nucleotides: TGTGCCAGCATGGTAGGGGGAGAAACCGGGGAGCTGTTTTTT. The chain is built from TRBV28 and TRBJ2-2; TRBD1 might be the D (6 bases). The CDR3 totals 14 residues. V lost 7 bases to trimming and J lost 5 bases, with 14 bases between them. Germline V gene lookup returns CDR1 MDHEN and CDR2 SYDVKM.

The genes are TRBV6-4 and TRBJ1-5, with 7 bases fitting TRBD1. CDR1 is MRHNA and CDR2 is SNTAGT in the germline V gene. V lost 9 bases, J lost 2 bases, and 7 bases stayed unmatched. The CDR3 totals 14 residues. The chain's CDR3 is CARTSDRGNQPQHF. The CDR3 DNA reads as TGTGCCAGGACATCCGACAGGGGCAATCAGCCCCAGCATTTT.

V gene TRBV13 combines with J gene TRBJ2-1, with 12 bases matching TRBD2. This CDR3 contains 21 residues. Trimming removed 0 bases from V and 0 bases from J; junction bases left unmatched: 12. CDR1 PRHDT and CDR2 FYEKMQ come from the germline V gene (reference sequence). The CDR3 region has the DNA TGTGCCAGCAGCTTAGGGACTAGCGGGAGTCCCCGTTTAGGCTCCTACAATGAGCAGTTCTTC. Protein sequence: CASSLGTSGSPRLGSYNEQFF.

The chain links TRBV5-1 to TRBJ1-1, with D perhaps matching TRBD1 (6 bases). The V gene's germline CDR1 is SGHRS and CDR2 YFSETQ. Trimming stripped 4 bases from V and 6 bases from J, with 16 bases between. The CDR3 is made up of 14 amino acids. DNA of the CDR3: TGCGCCAGCAGCGAAACAACGGACAGAGCTGAAGCTTTCTTT. As protein: CASSETTDRAEAFF.

The chain links TRBV28 to TRBJ1-1, with D tentatively TRBD1 (5 bases). The CDR3 totals 14 residues. Per the germline V gene, CDR1 is MDHEN and CDR2 is SYDVKM. The V end lost 4 bases, the J end lost 6 bases, and 15 bases lay between the germline ends. The CDR3 DNA reads as TGTGCCAGCAGTTGGTGGGGGGAAACCCCTGAAGCTTTCTTT. This codes for CASSWWGETPEAFF.

In regard to this clone: This sample includes further DNA sequences coding for the same CDR3. The gene calls are TRBV18 and TRBJ1-1; no clear D gene. Germline lookup yields CDR1 KGHSH and CDR2 LQKENI. Deletions cut 3 bases from V and 4 bases from J, with 9 bases between. This CDR3 has 13 residues. The CDR3 region has the DNA TGTGCCAGCTCACCGGAAGGGCTCACTGAAGCTTTCTTT. It yields the protein CASSPEGLTEAFF.

V usage is TRBV19 and J usage is TRBJ1-2, with D uncertain. Between the trimmed V and J ends, which lost 3 bases and 6 bases, there was a span of 20 bases. CDR3 length: 16 amino acids. Germline assignment: CDR1 LNHDA and CDR2 SQIVND (reference sequence). The CDR3 bases are TGTGCCAGTAGTATTGGAGCTTTTCGGGGAGCTAATGGCTACACCTTC. It encodes CASSIGAFRGANGYTF.

The chain combines TRBV30 with TRBJ1-2; TRBD1 matches 7 bases. The CDR3 is 15 amino acids. The V gene end was trimmed by 2 bases and the J gene end by 2 bases; junction bases not matched to a gene: 8. Germline lookup yields CDR1 GTSNPN and CDR2 SVGIG (reference sequence). This CDR3 reads CAWSPAGTANYGYTF. CDR3 nucleotides: TGTGCCTGGAGTCCCGCCGGGACAGCGAACTATGGCTACACCTTC.

The chain recombines TRBV5-4 with TRBJ2-2; TRBD1 matches at 7 bases. Germline assignment: CDR1 SGHNT and CDR2 YYREEE (reference sequence). V shed 4 bases, J shed 11 bases, and the junction held 8 bases outside the gene matches. This CDR3 contains 13 residues. The CDR3 protein is CASSPDRASELFF. In DNA form, the CDR3 reads TGTGCCAGCAGCCCCGACAGGGCCTCCGAGCTGTTTTTT.

Only a few counts were recorded for this clone. This sequence joins TRBV7-3 and TRBJ2-3; tentative D call: TRBD2 (6 bases). With 1 base removed from V and 6 bases from J, the gap between germline ends came to 17 bases. Germline V gives CDR1 SGHTA, CDR2 FQGTGA. This CDR3 comprises 16 residues. The CDR3 DNA follows: TGTGCCAGCAGCTTAAGGCGCGGGACCCCAGGGGATACGCAGTATTTT. It is translated as CASSLRRGTPGDTQYF.

The V and J genes are TRBV18 and TRBJ2-3; TRBD2 matches at 9 bases. The germline CDR1 and CDR2 sequences are KGHSH and LQKENI. V lost 3 bases, J lost 2 bases, and 12 bases stayed unmatched. The CDR3 spans 18 residues. The CDR3 reads CASSPIAAGGRYTDTQYF. The CDR3 region has the DNA TGTGCCAGCTCACCGATTGCGGCGGGAGGGCGATACACAGATACGCAGTATTTT.

The genes are TRBV9 and TRBJ2-2; 8 bases fit TRBD2. The CDR3 runs 16 residues. In germline, CDR1 is SGDLS, CDR2 YYNGEE. The V gene end was trimmed by 2 bases and the J gene end by 1 base; junction bases not matched to a gene: 4. The CDR3 protein is CASSVRGLVNTGELFF. The CDR3 DNA follows: TGTGCCAGCAGCGTTAGGGGACTAGTGAACACCGGGGAGCTGTTTTTT.

CDR3 DNA: TGCGCCAGCAGCTCGAGGCAGGGGGCTCACTATGGCTACACCTTC. Protein: CASSSRQGAHYGYTF. The chain recombines TRBV5-1 with TRBJ1-2, with TRBD1 matching over 8 bases. The junction had 7 bases not matched to a gene; V was cut back by 3 bases and J by 3 bases. The CDR3 totals 15 residues. Germline V gives CDR1 SGHRS, CDR2 YFSETQ.

This rearrangement joins TRBV29-1 to TRBJ2-2; 9 bases align to TRBD2. Germline V gene sequence: CDR1 SQVTM, CDR2 ANQGSEA. CDR3 length: 14 residues. With 7 bases clipped from V and 1 base from J, the junction kept 4 bases outside the gene matches. CDR3 residues: CSDLAGENTGELFF. The CDR3 nucleotides read TGCAGCGACTTAGCGGGAGAGAACACCGGGGAGCTGTTTTTT.